This TCR beta chain was documented in a study of T cells in localized non-small cell lung cancer. Using immunoSEQ multiplex PCR, the repertoire was profiled, and TCRdb retains in-frame clones only, with some absent. Among tens of thousands of clones listed, 86% were seen once. The sequences come from peripheral blood, collected before any cancer treatment. The sequence came from a male donor older than 55 with stage III squamous cell lung carcinoma.

The CDR3 DNA is TGTGCCAGCAGCTTGGGGGGGACAGGAGCCTATGGCTACACCTTC. Amino acids: CASSLGGTGAYGYTF. The rearrangement links TRBV5-4 to TRBJ1-2; 8 nucleotides align to TRBD1. In germline, CDR1 is SGHNT, CDR2 YYREEE (reference sequence). Trimming took 0 bases from V and 4 from J; bases not matched to a gene: 5. There are 15 residues in the CDR3.